This paragraph reports one T cell receptor beta chain. What it binds is not known. Generated by immunoSEQ multiplex PCR, the TCRdb table keeps only in-frame clones and is missing some. This sample has more than 2,000,000 clones, with approximately 95% found just once. Germline-derived CDR1 and CDR2 are MNHNS and SASEGT. The CDR3 spans 15 residues. V was pared by 4 bases and J by 4 bases, with 16 bases between. Recent vaccinations or acute infections were absent in the healthy HIV-negative adult donors. All donors were Caucasian adults living in Nashville, Tennessee. The sample belongs to a study of shared clonotypes between healthy human individuals. Whole-study findings and limits: Compared with memory subsets, naive subsets generally had larger estimated richness.

The sequence came from a young man in good health. Some clones in this sample may be carry-over from other donors' samples. The chain carries TRBV6-1 and TRBJ2-5; D perhaps matches TRBD2 (6 bases). What was sequenced was naive CD4+ T cells from PBMCs. The subset: CD45RA+ positively selected. The CDR3 loop is CASSGGDSTGETQYF. For the CDR3, the DNA is TGTGCCAGCAGTGGGGGGGACTCGACGGGAGAGACCCAGTACTTC.